This entry describes one T cell receptor (beta chain). This clonotype was picked up a small number of times. Its target antigen remains unknown. Base-call qualities are not available, and no considerably larger clone is one nucleotide away. Its CDR3 holds 17 amino acids, cysteine through phenylalanine. Only the CDR3 DNA is retained, 51 bases long and in frame from the first base. In the germline V gene, CDR1 corresponds to KGHDR and CDR2 to SFDVKD. Clipping removes 2 bases from V and 4 bases from J, with 7 as the unmatched junction base count. Library prep was done by RT-PCR. TCRdb lists the instrument as Illumina HiSeq 2500. TCRdb handled the public reads itself, with Q25 trimming in fastp and clone calling in MiXCR, and kept productive beta chains. Rows matching on CDR3 protein sequence are summarized as one entry with the most common DNA and genes. The sample data list about 530,000 distinct CDR3 sequences, and roughly 12% of these were observed just once. The top ten clonotypes cover 9.5% to 13% of the sample.

The source of the sample is a study of response to subunit inactivated influenza vaccine listed by TCRdb under 2018. About the investigation overall: To follow how T cells responded to a trivalent subunit inactivated influenza vaccine, the researchers relied on deep quantitative profiling of the T cell receptor repertoire.

Here is what the overall study found, with its caveats: The authors proposed that each seasonal influenza vaccination may bring in only a limited number of new T cells.

This receptor was taken from a middle-aged man who received an inactivated influenza vaccine. Donor details come from another sample of the same person, matched by shared clones. Sequenced here: PBMCs from blood, sampled on the day of vaccination. The sequence is built from TRBV24-1 and TRBJ1-4; 9 central nucleotides agree with TRBD1. The CDR3 protein: CATSDWDREPVNEKLFF. The DNA sequence reads TGTGCCACCAGTGATTGGGACAGGGAGCCAGTTAATGAAAAACTGTTTTTT.